The T cell receptor (beta chain) described here comes from a study of blood T cells in healthy people across ages. Germline-derived CDR1 and CDR2 are SGHAT and FQNNGV. The length of the CDR3 is 14 residues. A sample-barcoded 5' primer and a J-beta primer mix were used in a second PCR of roughly 7 to 12 cycles. The template-switch adaptor, which had 12 random nucleotides, put a tag on each cDNA molecule. CDR3-containing paired-end reads numbered at least 3 million in each sample. TCRdb reprocessed the 5' RACE reads via MiXCR and lists one record per CDR3 protein. In the table there are hundreds of thousands of distinct CDR3 sequences, about three fifths of which are singletons. In the case of this clonotype: Compared with germline, one end of the junction differs, possibly owing to a read error.

Those donating, healthy Caucasian individuals from Russia, were aged about 6 to 90. Material for sequencing was blood. The receptor's source is a man aged 25 to 40 in good health. The gene calls are TRBV11-2 and TRBJ1-2; a weak D match, TRBD1 (5 bases). The CDR3 DNA follows: TGTGTCAGCAGCCGCCCCGGGACTGTCTATGGCTACACCTTC. It encodes CVSSRPGTVYGYTF.